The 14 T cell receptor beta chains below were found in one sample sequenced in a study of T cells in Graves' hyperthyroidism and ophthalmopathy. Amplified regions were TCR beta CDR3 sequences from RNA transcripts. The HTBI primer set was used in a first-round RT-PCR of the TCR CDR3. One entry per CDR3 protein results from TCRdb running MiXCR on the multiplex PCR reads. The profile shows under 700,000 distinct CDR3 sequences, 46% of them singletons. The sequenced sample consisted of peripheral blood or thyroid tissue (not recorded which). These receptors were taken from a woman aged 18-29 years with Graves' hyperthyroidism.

In DNA, the CDR3 is TGTGCCAGCAGGGGCGGACAGGTAGCTGGAAACACCATATATTTT. Protein sequence: CASRGGQVAGNTIYF. The chain employs TRBV2 and TRBJ1-3; TRBD1 agrees at 7 bases. The CDR3 length is 15 residues. The ends lost 6 bases at V and 2 bases at J; junction bases unmatched: 7. Germline CDR1 is SNHLY and CDR2 is FYNNEI.

The CDR3 DNA reads as TGCAGTGCTACCGGGAAAGAGACCCAGTACTTC. Amino acid sequence: CSATGKETQYF. The chain carries TRBV20-1 and TRBJ2-5, with D possibly being TRBD2 (5 bases). Germline V lookup: CDR1 DFQATT, CDR2 SNEGSKA (reference sequence). CDR3 length: 11 amino acids. Trimming removed 4 bases at V and 3 bases at J, with 6 bases between.

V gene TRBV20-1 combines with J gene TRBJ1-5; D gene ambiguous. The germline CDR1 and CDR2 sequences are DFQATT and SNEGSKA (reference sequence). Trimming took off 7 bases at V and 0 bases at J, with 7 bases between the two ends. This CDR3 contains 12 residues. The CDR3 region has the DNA TGCAGTGGACGGTATAGCAATCAGCCCCAGCATTTT. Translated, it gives CSGRYSNQPQHF.

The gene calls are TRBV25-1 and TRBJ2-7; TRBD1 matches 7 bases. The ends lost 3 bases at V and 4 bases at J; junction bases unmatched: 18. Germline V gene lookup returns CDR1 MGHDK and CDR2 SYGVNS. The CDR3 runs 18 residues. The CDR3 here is CASSDGAGGSFGTYEQYF. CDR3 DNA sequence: TGTGCCAGCAGTGACGGGGCAGGGGGTAGCTTCGGAACGTACGAGCAGTACTTC.

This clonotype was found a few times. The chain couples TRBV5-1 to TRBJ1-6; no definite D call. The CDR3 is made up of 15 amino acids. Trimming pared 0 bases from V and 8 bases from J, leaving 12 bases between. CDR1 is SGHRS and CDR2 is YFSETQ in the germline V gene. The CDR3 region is CASSLAGVEDSPLHF. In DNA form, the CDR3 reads TGCGCCAGCAGCTTGGCCGGGGTTGAGGATTCACCCCTCCACTTT.

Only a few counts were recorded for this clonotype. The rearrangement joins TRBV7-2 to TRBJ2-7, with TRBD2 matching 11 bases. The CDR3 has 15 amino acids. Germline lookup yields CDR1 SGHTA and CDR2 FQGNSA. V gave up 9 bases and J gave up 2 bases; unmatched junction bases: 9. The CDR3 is CASSIELAGAYEQYF. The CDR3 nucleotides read TGTGCCAGTAGTATTGAACTAGCGGGAGCCTACGAGCAGTACTTC. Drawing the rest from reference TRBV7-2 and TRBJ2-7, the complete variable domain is GAGVSQSPSNKVTEKGKDVELRCDPISGHTALYWYRQSLGQGLEFLIYFQGNSAPDKSGLPSDRFSAERTGGSVSTLTIQRTQQEDSAVYLCASSIELAGAYEQYFGPGTRLTVT.

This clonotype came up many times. CDR3 residues: CASGGQNNSPLHF. The CDR3 bases are TGTGCCAGCGGGGGGCAGAATAATTCACCCCTCCACTTT. The chain combines TRBV7-2 with TRBJ1-6; a possible D gene is TRBD1 (6 bases). Between the trimmed V and J ends, which lost 8 bases and 5 bases, there was a span of 10 bases. The CDR3 has 13 residues. Germline V gene lookup returns CDR1 SGHTA and CDR2 FQGNSA.

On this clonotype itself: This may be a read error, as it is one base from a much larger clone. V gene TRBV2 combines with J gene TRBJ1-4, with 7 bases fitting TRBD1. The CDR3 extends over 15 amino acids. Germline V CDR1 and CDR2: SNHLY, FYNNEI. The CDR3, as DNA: TGTGCCAGCAGCGAGACAGGGCGGGCTAATGAAAAACCGTTTTTT. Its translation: CASSETGRANEKPFF.

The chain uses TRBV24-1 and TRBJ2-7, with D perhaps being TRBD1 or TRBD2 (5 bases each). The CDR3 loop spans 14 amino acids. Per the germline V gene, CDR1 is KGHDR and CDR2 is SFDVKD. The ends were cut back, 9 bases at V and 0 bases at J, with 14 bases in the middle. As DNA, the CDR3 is TGTGCCACCTACCCGGGACGGGGCTCCTACGAGCAGTACTTC. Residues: CATYPGRGSYEQYF.

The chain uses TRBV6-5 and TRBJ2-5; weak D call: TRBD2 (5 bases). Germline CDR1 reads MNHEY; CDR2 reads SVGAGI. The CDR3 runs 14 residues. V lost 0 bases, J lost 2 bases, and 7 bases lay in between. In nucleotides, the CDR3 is TGTGCCAGCAGTTACTCCGGGATACAAGAGACCCAGTACTTC. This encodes CASSYSGIQETQYF.

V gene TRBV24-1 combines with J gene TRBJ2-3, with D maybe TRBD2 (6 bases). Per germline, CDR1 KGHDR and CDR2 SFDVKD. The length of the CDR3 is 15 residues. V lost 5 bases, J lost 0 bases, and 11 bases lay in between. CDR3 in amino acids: CATSGGTPSTDTQYF. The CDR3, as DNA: TGTGCCACCAGTGGTGGGACTCCTAGCACAGATACGCAGTATTTT.

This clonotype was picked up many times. The CDR3 is CASSFQWGQGYGYTF. In DNA, the CDR3 is TGTGCCAGCAGCTTTCAATGGGGCCAGGGCTATGGCTACACCTTC. The V call is TRBV7-2, the J call TRBJ1-2; the D gene is possibly TRBD1 (5 bases). There are 15 residues in the CDR3. Trimming removed 3 bases at V and 4 bases at J, with 15 bases between. Germline CDR1 reads SGHTA; CDR2 reads FQGNSA.

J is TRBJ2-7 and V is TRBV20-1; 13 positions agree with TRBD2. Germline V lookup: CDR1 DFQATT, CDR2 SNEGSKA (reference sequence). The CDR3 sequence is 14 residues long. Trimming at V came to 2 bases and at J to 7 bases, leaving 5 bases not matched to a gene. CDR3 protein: CSARPGLAGREQYF. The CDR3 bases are TGCAGTGCTAGACCGGGACTAGCGGGACGGGAGCAGTACTTC.

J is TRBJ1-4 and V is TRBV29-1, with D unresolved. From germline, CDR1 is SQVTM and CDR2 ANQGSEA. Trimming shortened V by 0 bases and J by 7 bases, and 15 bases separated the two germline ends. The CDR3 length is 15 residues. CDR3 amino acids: CSVEDTVGHTEKLFF. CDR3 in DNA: TGCAGCGTTGAAGACACAGTGGGCCATACTGAAAAACTGTTTTTT. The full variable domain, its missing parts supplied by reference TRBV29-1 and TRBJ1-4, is SAVISQKPSRDICQRGTSLTIQCQVDSQVTMMFWYRQQPGQSLTLIATANQGSEATYESGFVIDKFPISRPNLTFSTLTVSNMSPEDSSIYLCSVEDTVGHTEKLFFGSGTQLSVL.